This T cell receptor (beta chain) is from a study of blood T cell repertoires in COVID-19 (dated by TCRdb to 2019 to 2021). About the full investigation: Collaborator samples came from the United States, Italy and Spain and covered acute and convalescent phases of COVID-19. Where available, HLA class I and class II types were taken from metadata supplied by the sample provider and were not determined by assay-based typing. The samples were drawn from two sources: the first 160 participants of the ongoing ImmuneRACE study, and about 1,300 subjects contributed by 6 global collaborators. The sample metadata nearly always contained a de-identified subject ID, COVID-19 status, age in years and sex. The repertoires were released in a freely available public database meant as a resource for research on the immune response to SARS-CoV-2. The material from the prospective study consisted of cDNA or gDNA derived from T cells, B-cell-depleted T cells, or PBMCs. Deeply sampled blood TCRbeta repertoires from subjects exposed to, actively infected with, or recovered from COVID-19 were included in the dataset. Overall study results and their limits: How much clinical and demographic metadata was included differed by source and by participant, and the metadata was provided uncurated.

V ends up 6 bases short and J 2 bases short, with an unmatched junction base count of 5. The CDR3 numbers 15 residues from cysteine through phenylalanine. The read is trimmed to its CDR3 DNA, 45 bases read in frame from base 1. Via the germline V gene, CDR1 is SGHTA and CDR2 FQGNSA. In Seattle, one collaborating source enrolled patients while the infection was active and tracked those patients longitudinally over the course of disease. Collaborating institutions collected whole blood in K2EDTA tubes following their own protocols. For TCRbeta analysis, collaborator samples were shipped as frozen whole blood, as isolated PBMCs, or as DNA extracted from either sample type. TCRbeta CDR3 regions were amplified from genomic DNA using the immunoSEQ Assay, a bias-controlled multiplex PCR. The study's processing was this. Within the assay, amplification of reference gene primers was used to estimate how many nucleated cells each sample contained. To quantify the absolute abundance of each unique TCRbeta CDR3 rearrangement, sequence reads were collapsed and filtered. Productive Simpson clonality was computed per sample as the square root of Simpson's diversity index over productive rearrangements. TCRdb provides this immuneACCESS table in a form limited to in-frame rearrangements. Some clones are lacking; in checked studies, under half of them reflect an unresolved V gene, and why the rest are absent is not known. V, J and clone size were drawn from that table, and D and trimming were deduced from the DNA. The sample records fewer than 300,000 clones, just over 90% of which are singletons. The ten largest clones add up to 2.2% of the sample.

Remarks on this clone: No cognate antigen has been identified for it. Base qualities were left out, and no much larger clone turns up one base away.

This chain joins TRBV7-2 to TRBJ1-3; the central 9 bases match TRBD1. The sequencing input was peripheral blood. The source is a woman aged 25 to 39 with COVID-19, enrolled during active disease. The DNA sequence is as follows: TGTGCCAGCAGGTCACACAGGGGGCCTGGAAACACCATATATTTT. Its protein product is CASRSHRGPGNTIYF.